This T cell receptor (beta chain) appears in the sequencing data of a study of T cell repertoires in cytomegalovirus infection. Background on the study: It can be stated that public TCR beta signatures indicated CMV infection as well as a matching HLA type. Study conclusions and caveats: Ex vivo responses were dominated by HLA-C-restricted CMV-specific TCR beta clonotypes. Adding up the frequency of public TCR beta families identified people who carried CMV plus the relevant HLA.

This clonotype has a count of ten or more. Antigen specificity is unknown. The CDR3 runs to 15 residues. Germline-derived CDR1 and CDR2 are SGHNT and YENEEA. The ends were cut back, 5 bases at V and 4 bases at J, with 14 bases in the middle. MiXCR, run by TCRdb on the reads, gives a single entry per CDR3 protein. The sample contains around 530,000 distinct CDR3 sequences, 15% to 20% of which appear only once. The specimen sequenced was CD8+ T cells from PBMCs. The chain links TRBV11-3 to TRBJ2-2; the D gene is possibly TRBD1 (6 bases). The source of this sequence is a human donor in good health (CMV status not recorded). Some clones in this sample may be carry-over from other donors' samples. As DNA, the CDR3 is TGTGCCAGCAGCCCGGGACAACTTGTCACCGGGGAGCTGTTTTTT. Protein sequence: CASSPGQLVTGELFF.